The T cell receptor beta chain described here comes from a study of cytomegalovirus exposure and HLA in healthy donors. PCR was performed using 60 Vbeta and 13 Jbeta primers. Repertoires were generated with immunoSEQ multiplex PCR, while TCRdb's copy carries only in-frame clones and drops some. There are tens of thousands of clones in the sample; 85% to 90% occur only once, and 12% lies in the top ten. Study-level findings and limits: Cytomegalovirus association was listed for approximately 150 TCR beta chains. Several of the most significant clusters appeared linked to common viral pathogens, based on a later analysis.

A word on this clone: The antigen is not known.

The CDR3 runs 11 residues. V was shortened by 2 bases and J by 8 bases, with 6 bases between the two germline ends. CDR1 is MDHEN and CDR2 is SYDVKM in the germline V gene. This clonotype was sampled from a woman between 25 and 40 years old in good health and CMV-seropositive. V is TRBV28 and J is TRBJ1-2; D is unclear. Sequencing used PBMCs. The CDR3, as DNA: TGTGCCAGCAGTTTAGGCTGGGGCTACACCTTC. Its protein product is CASSLGWGYTF.